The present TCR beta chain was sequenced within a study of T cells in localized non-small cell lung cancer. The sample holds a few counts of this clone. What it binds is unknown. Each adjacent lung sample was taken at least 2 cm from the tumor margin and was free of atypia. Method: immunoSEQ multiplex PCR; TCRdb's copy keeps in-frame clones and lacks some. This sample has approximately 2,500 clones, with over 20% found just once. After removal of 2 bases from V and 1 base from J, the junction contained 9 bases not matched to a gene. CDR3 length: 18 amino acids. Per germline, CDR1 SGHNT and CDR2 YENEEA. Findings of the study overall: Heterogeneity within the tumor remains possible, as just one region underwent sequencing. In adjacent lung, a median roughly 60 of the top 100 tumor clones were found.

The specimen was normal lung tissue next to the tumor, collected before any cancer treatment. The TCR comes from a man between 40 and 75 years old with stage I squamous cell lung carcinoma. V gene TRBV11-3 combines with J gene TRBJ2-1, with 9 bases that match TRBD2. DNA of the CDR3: TGTGCCAGCAGCTTAATGTATAGCGGGAGTCCGTCCTACAATGAGCAGTTCTTC. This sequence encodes CASSLMYSGSPSYNEQFF.